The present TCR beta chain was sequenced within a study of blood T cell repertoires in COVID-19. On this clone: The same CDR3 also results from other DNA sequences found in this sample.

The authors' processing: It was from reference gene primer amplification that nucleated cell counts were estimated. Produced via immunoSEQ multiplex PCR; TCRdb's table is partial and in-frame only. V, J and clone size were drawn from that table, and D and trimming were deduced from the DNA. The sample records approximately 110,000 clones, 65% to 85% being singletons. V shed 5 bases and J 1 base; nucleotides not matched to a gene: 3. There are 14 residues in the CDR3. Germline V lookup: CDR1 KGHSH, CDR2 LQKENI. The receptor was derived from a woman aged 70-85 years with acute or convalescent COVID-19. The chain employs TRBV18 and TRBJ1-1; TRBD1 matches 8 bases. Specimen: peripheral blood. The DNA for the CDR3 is TGTGCCAGCTCAGCGGGGACAGGGAACACTGAAGCTTTCTTT. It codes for CASSAGTGNTEAFF.